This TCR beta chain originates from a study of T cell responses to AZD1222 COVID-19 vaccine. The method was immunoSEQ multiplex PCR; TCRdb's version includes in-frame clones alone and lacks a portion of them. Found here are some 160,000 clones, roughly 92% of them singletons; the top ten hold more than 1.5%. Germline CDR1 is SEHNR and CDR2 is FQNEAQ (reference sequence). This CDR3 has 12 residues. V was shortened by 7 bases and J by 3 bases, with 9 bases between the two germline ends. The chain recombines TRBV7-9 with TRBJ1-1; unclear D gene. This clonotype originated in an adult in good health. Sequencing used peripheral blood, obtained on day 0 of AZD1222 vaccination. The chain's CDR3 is CASTFGYTEAFF. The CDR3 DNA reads TGTGCCAGCACCTTCGGTTACACTGAAGCTTTCTTT.